This TCR beta chain stems from a study of blood T cell repertoires in COVID-19. Source study methods: Scientists estimated how many nucleated cells there were by amplifying reference gene primers. TCRdb's table, derived via immunoSEQ multiplex PCR, lists solely in-frame clones and lacks some. The V and J calls and the clone size are those of that table, but D and trimming were determined from the DNA. There are 200,000 to 250,000 clones in the sample; 87% occur only once, and 9.5% to 14% lies in the top ten. CDR1 is SEHNR, CDR2 FQNEAQ, per germline (reference sequence). After removal of 5 bases from V and 3 bases from J, the junction contained 10 bases not matched to a gene. The CDR3 sequence is 16 residues long.

The V call is TRBV7-9, the J call TRBJ2-3, with TRBD2 matching over 8 bases. The sample consisted of PBMCs or T cells enriched from blood (not recorded which). The source is a man aged 25-45 years who had recovered from COVID-19. The CDR3 DNA reads as TGTGCCAGCAGCCGTCCCGGGCCGGGGGGGACAGATACGCAGTATTTT. The encoded protein is CASSRPGPGGTDTQYF.